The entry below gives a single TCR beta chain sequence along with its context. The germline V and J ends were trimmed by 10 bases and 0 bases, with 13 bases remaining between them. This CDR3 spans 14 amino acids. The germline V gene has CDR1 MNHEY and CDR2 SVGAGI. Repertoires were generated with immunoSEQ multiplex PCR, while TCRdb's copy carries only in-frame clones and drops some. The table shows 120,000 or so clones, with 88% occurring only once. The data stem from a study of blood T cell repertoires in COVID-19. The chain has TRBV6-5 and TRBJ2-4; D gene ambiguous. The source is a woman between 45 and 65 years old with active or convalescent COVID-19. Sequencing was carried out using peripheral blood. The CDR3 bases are TGTGCCACCCTGACTTATAGAGCCAAAAACATTCAGTACTTC. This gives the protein CATLTYRAKNIQYF.